The 26 T cell receptor beta chains below were found in one sample sequenced in a study of CD8 T cells in ankylosing spondylitis. TCRdb called the 5' RACE reads again in MiXCR, with one record for every CDR3 protein. The sample holds about 160,000 distinct CDR3 sequences; around 8.9% are singletons and the top ten take approximately 15%. The specimen sequenced was blood, either unsorted or a sorted T cell fraction (not recorded which). The source is a female donor with ankylosing spondylitis or in good health (not recorded which).

This clonotype turned up a few times. The rearrangement uses TRBV27 and TRBJ1-6; 8 bases map to TRBD1. The CDR3 sequence is 16 residues long. V lost 10 bases, J lost 0 bases, and 8 bases stayed unmatched. Looked up from germline, CDR1 is MNHEY and CDR2 is SMNVEV (reference sequence). CDR3 nucleotide sequence: TGTGCCACCCCAGGGGGCTTTAGCTCCTATAATTCACCCCTCCACTTT. This sequence encodes CATPGGFSSYNSPLHF.

This clonotype appeared a few times. CDR3 DNA: TGTGCCAGCAGTTTTGGGACACAAAACACTGAAGCTTTCTTT. This codes for CASSFGTQNTEAFF. The rearrangement links TRBV27 to TRBJ1-1; D might be TRBD1 (6 bases). Germline assignment: CDR1 MNHEY and CDR2 SMNVEV (reference sequence). The CDR3 loop spans 14 amino acids. The V end was cut by 3 bases, the J end by 2 bases, with 10 bases between.

This rearrangement joins TRBV14 to TRBJ2-1, with D unclear. Germline CDR1 and CDR2: SGHDN and FVKESK. Between the trimmed V and J ends, which lost 5 bases and 4 bases, there was a span of 15 bases. The CDR3 sequence is 15 residues long. The CDR3 nucleotides read TGTGCCAGCAGCACCCTCCCCCTCCTTTACAATGAGCAGTTCTTC. It encodes CASSTLPLLYNEQFF.

This clonotype was seen repeatedly, ten times or more. V and J are TRBV19 and TRBJ2-2; D is undetermined. Germline V CDR1 and CDR2: LNHDA, SQIVND (reference sequence). This CDR3 contains 16 residues. V was pared by 2 bases and J by 3 bases, with 13 bases between. The CDR3 DNA follows: TGTGCCAGTAGTATATCAGAGGATTCGTACACCGGGGAGCTGTTTTTT. It specifies CASSISEDSYTGELFF.

The genes are TRBV30 and TRBJ2-3, with a weak D call TRBD2 (6 bases). V gave up 4 bases and J gave up 3 bases, with 14 bases separating them. CDR3 length: 14 amino acids. Germline V CDR1 and CDR2: GTSNPN, SVGIG (reference sequence). The CDR3: CAWTGGIGTDTQYF. The DNA of the CDR3 is TGTGCCTGGACTGGCGGGATTGGTACAGATACGCAGTATTTT.

The chain employs TRBV7-9 and TRBJ2-1; 9 bases fit TRBD2. Germline V gene data show CDR1 as SEHNR and CDR2 as FQNEAQ (reference sequence). The V and J ends lost 5 bases and 7 bases, in that order; junction bases with no gene match: 12. This CDR3 has 16 residues. This CDR3 is CASSPRGGGVRNEQFF. Here the CDR3 DNA reads TGTGCCAGCAGCCCCCGCGGGGGGGGAGTTAGGAATGAGCAGTTCTTC.

This sequence joins TRBV29-1 and TRBJ2-7; tentative D call: TRBD1 (5 bases). Looked up from germline, CDR1 is SQVTM and CDR2 is ANQGSEA. The CDR3 extends over 12 amino acids. V was clipped by 2 bases and J by 5 bases, with 10 bases between them. The CDR3 coding sequence is TGCAGCGTTGAACAGGGTGCGGACGAGCAGTACTTC. Translating it yields CSVEQGADEQYF.

The chain has TRBV9 and TRBJ2-7; TRBD2 matches 7 bases. The CDR3 has 15 residues. Germline V lookup: CDR1 SGDLS, CDR2 YYNGEE. Unmatched junction bases numbered 8, after V lost 0 bases and J lost 5 bases. The CDR3 coding sequence is TGTGCCAGCAGCGTAGAAGGGACTATCGGAGACGAGCAGTACTTC. Translated, it gives CASSVEGTIGDEQYF.

The chain combines TRBV18 with TRBJ2-6; no clear D. V lost 0 bases to trimming and J lost 0 bases, with 6 bases between them. The CDR3 is 16 residues long. Germline-derived CDR1 and CDR2 are KGHSH and LQKENI. The CDR3 DNA reads TGTGCCAGCTCACCACCCCAGGTCTCTGGGGCCAACGTCCTGACTTTC. Protein sequence: CASSPPQVSGANVLTF.

This clonotype was observed many times. The chain joins TRBV29-1 to TRBJ2-7, with 10 bases identical to TRBD2. Germline CDR1 reads SQVTM; CDR2 reads ANQGSEA. The CDR3 runs to 14 residues. The junction had 0 bases not matched to a gene; V was cut back by 1 base and J by 0 bases. CDR3 protein: CSVEGLAGSYEQYF. The DNA of the CDR3 is TGCAGCGTTGAAGGACTAGCGGGCTCCTACGAGCAGTACTTC.

This clonotype was seen only a few times. This chain connects TRBV11-2 to TRBJ2-7, with D possibly matching TRBD1 (5 bases). The CDR3 runs to 15 residues. Between the trimmed V and J ends, which lost 1 base and 4 bases, there was a span of 14 bases. In germline, CDR1 is SGHAT, CDR2 FQNNGV. CDR3 loop: CASSLVRAPSYEQYF. The CDR3 nucleotides read TGTGCCAGCAGCTTAGTCAGGGCCCCCTCATACGAGCAGTACTTC.

This clonotype was recorded a few times. The chain joins TRBV20-1 to TRBJ1-2, with unresolved D. The CDR3 length is 12 residues. With 4 bases removed from V and 6 bases from J, the gap between germline ends came to 12 bases. Germline CDR1 DFQATT, CDR2 SNEGSKA (reference sequence). DNA for the CDR3: TGCAGTGCTACGCCCCTTGAACATGGCTACACCTTC. Translating it yields CSATPLEHGYTF.

This clonotype was observed at least ten times. This sequence joins TRBV7-3 and TRBJ2-2; D not certain. Per the germline V gene, CDR1 is SGHTA and CDR2 is FQGTGA. The CDR3 is 13 amino acids. Trimming removed 3 bases from V and 3 bases from J, with 5 bases in between. CDR3 residues: CASSFHDTGELFF. For the CDR3, the DNA is TGTGCCAGCAGCTTTCACGACACCGGGGAGCTGTTTTTT.

V gene TRBV30 combines with J gene TRBJ1-1, with 7 positions matching TRBD1. The CDR3 spans 14 residues. V lost 2 bases, J lost 2 bases, and 5 bases stayed unmatched. The germline gives CDR1 GTSNPN, CDR2 SVGIG (reference sequence). This chain's CDR3 is CAWSPDRYNTEAFF. In nucleotides, the CDR3 is TGTGCCTGGAGTCCGGACAGGTACAACACTGAAGCTTTCTTT.

The sample holds many counts of this clonotype. The chain is built from TRBV7-9 and TRBJ2-1; D is undetermined. Germline V CDR1 and CDR2: SEHNR, FQNEAQ (reference sequence). V shed 0 bases and J shed 8 bases, with 5 bases lying between them. CDR3 length equals 12 residues. The CDR3 here is CASSLARDEQFF. CDR3 nucleotides: TGTGCCAGCAGCTTAGCAAGGGATGAGCAGTTCTTC.

In its sample, this clonotype was seen a few times. The chain employs TRBV4-3 and TRBJ2-3; D is possibly TRBD2 (5 bases). V was pared by 0 bases and J by 5 bases, with 15 bases between. The germline gives CDR1 LGHNA, CDR2 YSLEER. CDR3 size: 16 residues. CDR3 loop: CASSQDAVTAGDTQYF. The CDR3, as DNA: TGCGCCAGCAGCCAAGATGCCGTCACCGCGGGAGATACGCAGTATTTT.

The chain uses TRBV6-2 or TRBV6-3 and TRBJ2-1; D not resolved. In germline, CDR1 is MNHEY, CDR2 SVGEGT. The V end lost 0 bases, the J end lost 10 bases, and 4 bases lay between the germline ends. The CDR3 consists of 11 residues. In DNA form, the CDR3 reads TGTGCCAGCAGTTACTCATACGAGCAGTTCTTC. Residues: CASSYSYEQFF.

This clonotype was counted between two and nine times. The rearrangement uses TRBV5-1 and TRBJ2-5, with D tentatively TRBD1 (5 bases). Germline V gives CDR1 SGHRS, CDR2 YFSETQ. The CDR3 length is 15 residues. Trimming shortened V by 4 bases and J by 1 base, and 14 bases separated the two germline ends. CDR3 amino acids: CASSTSGRVQETQYF. In nucleotides, the CDR3 is TGCGCCAGCAGCACCTCGGGCAGGGTCCAAGAGACCCAGTACTTC.

This clonotype has only a few counts. The J gene is TRBJ2-1, the V gene TRBV19, with TRBD2 matching 7 bases. J lost 1 base, V lost 5 bases, and 5 bases had no gene match. Germline V gene lookup returns CDR1 LNHDA and CDR2 SQIVND (reference sequence). The CDR3 runs 15 residues. CDR3 nucleotide sequence: TGTGCCAGTAGTCTACTAGCGCGATCCTACAATGAGCAGTTCTTC. Amino acid sequence: CASSLLARSYNEQFF. Full variable domain (outside the CDR3, taken from reference TRBV19 and TRBJ2-1): DGGITQSPKYLFRKEGQNVTLSCEQNLNHDAMYWYRQDPGQGLRLIYYSQIVNDFQKGDIAEGYSVSREKKESFPLTVTSAQKNPTAFYLCASSLLARSYNEQFFGPGTRLTVL.

This clonotype has a handful of counts. The rearrangement links TRBV27 to TRBJ2-2; no clear D. V lost 3 bases, J lost 7 bases, and 6 bases lay in between. The CDR3 runs 12 residues. Germline V gene lookup returns CDR1 MNHEY and CDR2 SMNVEV (reference sequence). As DNA, the CDR3 is TGTGCCAGCAGTTTTGCATACGGGGAGCTGTTTTTT. It yields the protein CASSFAYGELFF.

The chain joins TRBV5-1 to TRBJ2-7, with D perhaps TRBD1 (6 bases). Looked up from germline, CDR1 is SGHRS and CDR2 is YFSETQ. This CDR3 has 14 residues. Trimming took 4 bases from V and 1 from J, leaving 12 bases between them. The CDR3 sequence: CASSPPDRSYEQYF. DNA of the CDR3: TGCGCCAGCAGCCCGCCGGACAGATCCTACGAGCAGTACTTC. The full variable domain, with the rest looked up from reference TRBV5-1 and TRBJ2-7, is KAGVTQTPRYLIKTRGQQVTLSCSPISGHRSVSWYQQTPGQGLQFLFEYFSETQRNKGNFPGRFSGRQFSNSRSEMNVSTLELGDSALYLCASSPPDRSYEQYFGPGTRLTVT.

This chain uses TRBV27 with TRBJ1-1; 11 bases match TRBD1. The CDR3 has 17 amino acids. The J segment lost 1 base and the V segment lost 4 bases, leaving 8 bases of the junction unmatched. Looked up from germline, CDR1 is MNHEY and CDR2 is SMNVEV (reference sequence). This CDR3 is CASSYLGQGAWNTEAFF. Written as DNA, the CDR3 is TGTGCCAGCAGTTACCTCGGACAGGGGGCTTGGAACACTGAAGCTTTCTTT.

This clonotype was seen a handful of times. This chain joins TRBV20-1 and TRBJ2-7; D is ambiguous. The CDR3 covers 12 residues. CDR1 is DFQATT and CDR2 is SNEGSKA in the germline V gene (reference sequence). V was pared by 0 bases and J by 1 base, with 4 bases between. DNA for the CDR3: TGCAGTGCTAGAGATAGGTCCTACGAGCAGTACTTC. Residues: CSARDRSYEQYF.

This clonotype appeared a few times. The rearrangement links TRBV18 to TRBJ2-5; D is possibly TRBD2 (6 bases). This CDR3 contains 14 residues. The germline V and J ends were trimmed by 3 bases and 10 bases, with 18 bases remaining between them. Germline CDR1 reads KGHSH; CDR2 reads LQKENI. In DNA form, the CDR3 reads TGTGCCAGCTCACCCCCCGGGAGACCGTCCCTCCAGTACTTC. Translating it yields CASSPPGRPSLQYF.

This clonotype has more than one count but fewer than ten. This rearrangement joins TRBV27 to TRBJ1-5; perhaps TRBD1 as D (6 bases). The germline gives CDR1 MNHEY, CDR2 SMNVEV (reference sequence). Trimming took 5 bases from V and 0 from J, leaving 14 bases between them. This CDR3 is built from 16 residues. The CDR3 DNA reads as TGTGCCAGCAGTCCTCGGACAGAAAATAGCAATCAGCCCCAGCATTTT. The encoded protein is CASSPRTENSNQPQHF.

Only a few counts were recorded for this clonotype. V usage is TRBV6-5 and J usage is TRBJ1-1; D is possibly TRBD1 (5 bases). This CDR3 comprises 14 residues. V lost 3 bases to trimming and J lost 0 bases, with 8 bases between them. Per germline, CDR1 MNHEY and CDR2 SVGAGI. The CDR3 loop is CASSYRDLNTEAFF. CDR3 coding DNA: TGTGCCAGCAGTTATAGGGACCTGAACACTGAAGCTTTCTTT.